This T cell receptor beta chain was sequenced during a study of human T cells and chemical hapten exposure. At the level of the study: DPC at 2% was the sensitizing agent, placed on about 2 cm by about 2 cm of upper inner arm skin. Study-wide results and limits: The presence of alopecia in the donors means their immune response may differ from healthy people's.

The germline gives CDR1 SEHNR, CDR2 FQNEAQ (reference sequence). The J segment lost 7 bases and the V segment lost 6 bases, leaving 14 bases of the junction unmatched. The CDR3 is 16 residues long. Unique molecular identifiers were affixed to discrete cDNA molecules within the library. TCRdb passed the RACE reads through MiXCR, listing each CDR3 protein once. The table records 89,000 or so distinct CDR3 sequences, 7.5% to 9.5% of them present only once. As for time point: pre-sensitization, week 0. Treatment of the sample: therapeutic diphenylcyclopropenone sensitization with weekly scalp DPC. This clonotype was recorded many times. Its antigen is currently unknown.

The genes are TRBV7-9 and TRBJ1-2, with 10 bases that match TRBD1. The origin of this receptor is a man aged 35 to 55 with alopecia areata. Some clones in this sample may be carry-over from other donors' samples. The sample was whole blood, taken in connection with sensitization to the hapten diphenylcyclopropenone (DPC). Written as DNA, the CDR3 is TGTGCCAGCAGTCAAGTGTGGGACAGGGGCTCCCGTGGCTACACCTTC. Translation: CASSQVWDRGSRGYTF.